Below are 10 T cell receptor beta chains sequenced from a single sample in a study of CD8+ T cells in alopecia areata. Investigators isolated RNA and reverse transcribed it into cDNA to act as the sequencing template. Sequencing was performed with immunoSEQ multiplex PCR; in TCRdb, only in-frame clones are kept and a portion is missing. The table records a few hundred thousand clones, 66% of them present only once. Treatment of the sample: oral pan-JAK inhibitor, 5-10 mg twice daily. The sequencing used CD4+ T cells sorted from blood, collected around week 42, from a patient treated with tofacitinib. The origin of the receptors is a human donor with alopecia areata.

This chain uses TRBV6-5 with TRBJ1-2; possibly TRBD1 for D (5 bases). Germline V CDR1 and CDR2: MNHEY, SVGAGI. V was shortened by 2 bases and J by 7 bases, with 11 bases between the two germline ends. CDR3 length equals 13 residues. The chain's CDR3 is CASSYGAHGGYTF. The CDR3 bases are TGTGCCAGCAGTTACGGGGCCCATGGTGGCTACACCTTC.

This clone was picked up a small number of times. The chain is built from TRBV7-2 and TRBJ1-2, with D uncertain. The CDR3 runs 13 residues. Germline CDR1 and CDR2: SGHTA and FQGNSA. Trimming took off 1 base at V and 7 bases at J, with 10 bases between the two ends. The CDR3 nucleotides are TGTGCCAGCAGCTTAGGCAGGACGGGTGGCTACACCTTC. Its protein is CASSLGRTGGYTF.

This clone has only a few counts. This chain joins TRBV30 and TRBJ2-5; the D is unclear. Germline loops: CDR1 GTSNPN, CDR2 SVGIG (reference sequence). The CDR3 is 12 residues long. Between the trimmed V and J ends, which lost 0 bases and 6 bases, there was a span of 8 bases. The CDR3 is CAWSVSSKTQYF. The CDR3, as DNA: TGTGCCTGGAGTGTATCGAGTAAGACCCAGTACTTC.

This clone was found a few times. The chain combines TRBV7-9 with TRBJ1-6, with D tentatively TRBD1 (6 bases). Germline V lookup: CDR1 SEHNR, CDR2 FQNEAQ (reference sequence). Trimming removed 3 bases from V and 10 bases from J, with 13 bases in between. The length of the CDR3 is 14 residues. CDR3 protein: CASSFAGERSPLHF. In DNA, the CDR3 is TGTGCCAGCAGCTTCGCAGGGGAAAGGTCACCCCTCCACTTT.

This clone was seen a handful of times. The V call is TRBV6-1, the J call TRBJ2-3, with D possibly being TRBD1 (6 bases). The V end lost 5 bases, the J end lost 6 bases, and 15 bases lay between the germline ends. CDR3 length equals 14 residues. CDR1 MNHNS and CDR2 SASEGT come from the germline V gene. The CDR3 sequence is CASSSKDSRDTQYF. CDR3 nucleotides: TGTGCCAGCAGTTCTAAGGACAGCAGGGATACGCAGTATTTT.

This rearrangement joins TRBV7-3 to TRBJ2-6; no firm D call. From germline, CDR1 is SGHTA and CDR2 FQGTGA. With 5 bases removed from V and 0 bases from J, the gap between germline ends came to 11 bases. The CDR3 is 16 amino acids. CDR3 DNA sequence: TGTGCCAGCAGCCAACCCTCAAGCTCTGGGGCCAACGTCCTGACTTTC. It codes for CASSQPSSSGANVLTF.

The chain combines TRBV2 with TRBJ2-7; 8 bases are a match to TRBD1. CDR1 SNHLY and CDR2 FYNNEI come from the germline V gene. This CDR3 contains 13 residues. Unmatched junction bases numbered 5, after V lost 7 bases and J lost 3 bases. Written as DNA, the CDR3 is TGTGCCAGCACCCAGGGGGCGGGCTACGAGCAGTACTTC. This sequence encodes CASTQGAGYEQYF. Full variable domain (outside the CDR3, taken from reference TRBV2 and TRBJ2-7): EPEVTQTPSHQVTQMGQEVILRCVPISNHLYFYWYRQILGQKVEFLVSFYNNEISEKSEIFDDQFSVERPDGSNFTLKIRSTKLEDSAMYFCASTQGAGYEQYFGPGTRLTVT.

This chain uses TRBV5-1 with TRBJ2-3, with TRBD1 as a possible D gene (7 bases). The CDR3 loop spans 16 amino acids. CDR1 and CDR2 from the germline V gene are SGHRS and YFSETQ. V was clipped by 4 bases and J by 0 bases, with 15 bases between them. CDR3 sequence: CASSKSRGDSTDTQYF. The CDR3 nucleotides read TGCGCCAGCAGCAAGAGCAGGGGGGATAGCACAGATACGCAGTATTTT.

The chain recombines TRBV5-6 with TRBJ1-4; 9 positions match TRBD1. Unmatched junction bases numbered 3, after V lost 5 bases and J lost 4 bases. The CDR3 sequence is 14 residues long. Germline V gives CDR1 SGHDT, CDR2 YYEEEE. CDR3 DNA sequence: TGTGCCAGCAGACAGGGGGCGAGTAATGAAAAACTGTTTTTT. This encodes CASRQGASNEKLFF.

The chain uses TRBV7-2 and TRBJ2-2; D possibly corresponds to TRBD2 (5 bases). Germline CDR1 SGHTA, CDR2 FQGNSA. This CDR3 comprises 14 residues. The V end lost 4 bases, the J end lost 7 bases, and 13 bases lay between the germline ends. CDR3 residues: CASSSVAKGGELFF. The CDR3 nucleotides read TGTGCCAGCAGCTCCGTAGCGAAAGGCGGGGAGCTGTTTTTT.